The source of this T cell receptor beta chain is a study of blood T cell repertoires in COVID-19 (dated by TCRdb to 2018 to 2020). Study-level background: Samples from collaborators originated in the United States, Italy and Spain and spanned both the acute and convalescent phases of COVID-19. The material from the prospective study consisted of cDNA or gDNA derived from T cells, B-cell-depleted T cells, or PBMCs. The repertoires were released in a freely available public database intended as a resource for research on the immune response to SARS-CoV-2. The sample metadata nearly always contained a de-identified subject ID, COVID-19 status, age in years and sex. Samples came from the ongoing ImmuneRACE study (first 160 participants) plus 1,254 subjects from 6 global collaborators. The dataset comprised deeply sampled blood TCRbeta repertoires from subjects exposed to, actively infected with, or recovered from COVID-19. Where available, HLA class I and class II types were obtained from metadata supplied by the sample provider rather than from assay-based typing.

The investigation overall reported the following: How much clinical and demographic metadata was included differed by source and by participant, and the metadata was provided uncurated.

The immunoSEQ Assay, a bias-controlled multiplex PCR, was used to amplify TCRbeta CDR3 regions from genomic DNA. The authors' analysis ran thus. Within the assay, amplification of reference gene primers was used to estimate how many nucleated cells each sample contained. To quantify the absolute abundance of each unique TCRbeta CDR3 rearrangement, sequence reads were collapsed and filtered. For each sample, productive Simpson clonality was calculated as the square root of Simpson's diversity index across productive rearrangements. The table comes from immuneACCESS by way of TCRdb, which keeps in-frame sequences with V and J called. Part of the clones is missing from these tables; in studies checked, under half for an unresolved V gene and the rest for unknown reasons. D and trimming were read from the DNA, whereas the V and J calls and clone size are those reported in that table. This sample is represented by roughly 220,000 clones; 70% to 90% of them were singletons. The ten largest clones add up to under 4.5% of the sample.

Details on this clone: The antigen it binds to is not known. No per-base quality is available; no much larger clone lies one base away.

Participants in the prospective study were aged about 18 to 89 years, lived in 20 to 30 United States geographic areas, and enrolled through a virtual design. In the prospective study, participants were assigned to cohorts based on the clinical history participants reported in a screening survey and a study questionnaire. In the prospective study, mobile phlebotomists collected whole blood, serum and a nasopharyngeal or oropharyngeal swab from each participant. Over an approximately two-month period, participants in the prospective study had the option of providing additional blood draws and questionnaires. Blood samples from the prospective study were shipped frozen or at room temperature prior to DNA extraction. Sequencing was done on a sample of PBMCs or T cells enriched from blood (not recorded which). The origin of this receptor is a man younger than 40 with acute COVID-19.

The DNA sequence is as follows: TGTGCCAGCAGTGGGACATACACCGGGGAGCTGTTTTTT. Its protein reads: CASSGTYTGELFF. The chain employs TRBV6-4 and TRBJ2-2; matching of 5 bases hints at TRBD1 as the D gene. Based on the germline V gene, the CDR1 and CDR2 sequences are MRHNA and SNTAGT. Reading from cysteine to phenylalanine, the CDR3 counts 13 amino acids. The kept DNA is CDR3 alone, 39 bases in frame from the first base. The V end loses 4 bases and the J end loses 3 bases, and a stretch of 6 bases separates them.